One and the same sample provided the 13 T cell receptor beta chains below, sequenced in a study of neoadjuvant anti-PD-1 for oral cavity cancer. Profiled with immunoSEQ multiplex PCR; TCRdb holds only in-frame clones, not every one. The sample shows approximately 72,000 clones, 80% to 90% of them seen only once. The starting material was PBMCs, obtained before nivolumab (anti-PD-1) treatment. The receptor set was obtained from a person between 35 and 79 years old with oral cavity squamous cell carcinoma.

In DNA form, the CDR3 reads TGTGCCAGCAGCCGGGGCAATCAGCCCCAGCATTTT. Translating it yields CASSRGNQPQHF. The chain links TRBV25-1 to TRBJ1-5; D is undetermined. Per germline, CDR1 MGHDK and CDR2 SYGVNS. The CDR3 totals 12 residues. Trimming shortened V by 6 bases and J by 2 bases, and 5 bases separated the two germline ends.

DNA for the CDR3: TGTGCCAGCAGTGAAGGACTAGCGGGAGCAGATACGCAGTATTTT. Its protein product is CASSEGLAGADTQYF. The chain employs TRBV6-4 and TRBJ2-3, with 13 bases lining up with TRBD2. From germline, CDR1 is MRHNA and CDR2 SNTAGT. V was pared by 3 bases and J by 4 bases, with 1 base of the junction left unmatched. The CDR3 covers 15 residues.

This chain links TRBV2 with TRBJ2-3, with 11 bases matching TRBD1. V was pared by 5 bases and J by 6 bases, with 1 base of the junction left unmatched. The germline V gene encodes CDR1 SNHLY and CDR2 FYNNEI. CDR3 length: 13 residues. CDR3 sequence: CASSWDRGDTQYF. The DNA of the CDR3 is TGTGCCAGCAGTTGGGACAGGGGGGATACGCAGTATTTT.

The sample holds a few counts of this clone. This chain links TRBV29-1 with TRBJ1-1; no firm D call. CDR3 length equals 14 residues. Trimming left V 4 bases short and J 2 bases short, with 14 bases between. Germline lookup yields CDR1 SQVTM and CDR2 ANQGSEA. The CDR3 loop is CSVAVTVSNTEAFF. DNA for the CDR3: TGCAGCGTTGCGGTTACAGTCTCCAACACTGAAGCTTTCTTT.

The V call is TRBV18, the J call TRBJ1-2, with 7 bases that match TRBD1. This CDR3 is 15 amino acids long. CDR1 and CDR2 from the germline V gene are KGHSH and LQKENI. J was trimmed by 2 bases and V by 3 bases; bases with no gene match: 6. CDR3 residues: CASSPTGLPNYGYTF. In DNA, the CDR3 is TGTGCCAGCTCACCGACAGGGCTACCCAACTATGGCTACACCTTC.

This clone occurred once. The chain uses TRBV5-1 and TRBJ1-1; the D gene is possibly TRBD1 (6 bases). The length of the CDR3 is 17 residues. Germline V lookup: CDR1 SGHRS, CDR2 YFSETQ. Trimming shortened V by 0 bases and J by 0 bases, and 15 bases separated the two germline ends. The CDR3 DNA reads TGCGCCAGCAGCTTGGCCGTGGGAGGGGGAATGAACACTGAAGCTTTCTTT. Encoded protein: CASSLAVGGGMNTEAFF.

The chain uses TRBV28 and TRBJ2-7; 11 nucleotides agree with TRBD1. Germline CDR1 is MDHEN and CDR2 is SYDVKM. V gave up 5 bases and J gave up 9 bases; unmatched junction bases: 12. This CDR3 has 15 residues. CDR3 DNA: TGTGCCAGCAGTGCACCTTCGGGACAGGGGGTCGGGCAGTACTTC. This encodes CASSAPSGQGVGQYF.

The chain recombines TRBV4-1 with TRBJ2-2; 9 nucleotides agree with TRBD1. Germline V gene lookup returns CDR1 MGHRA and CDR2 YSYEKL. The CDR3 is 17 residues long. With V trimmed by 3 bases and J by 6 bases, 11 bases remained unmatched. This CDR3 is CASSQYRGRFTPGELFF. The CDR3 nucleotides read TGCGCCAGCAGCCAGTACAGGGGGCGATTTACCCCCGGGGAGCTGTTTTTT.

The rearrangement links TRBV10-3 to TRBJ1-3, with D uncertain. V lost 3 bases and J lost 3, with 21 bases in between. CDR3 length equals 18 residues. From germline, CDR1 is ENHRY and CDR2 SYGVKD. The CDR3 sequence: CAISDGGYSPPGGNTIYF. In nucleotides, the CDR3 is TGTGCCATCAGTGATGGAGGGTACAGCCCTCCCGGTGGAAACACCATATATTTT.

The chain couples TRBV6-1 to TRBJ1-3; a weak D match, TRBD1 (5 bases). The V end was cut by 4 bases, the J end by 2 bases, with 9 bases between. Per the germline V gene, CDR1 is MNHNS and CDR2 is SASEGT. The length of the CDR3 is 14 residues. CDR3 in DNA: TGTGCCAGCAGTGGTTTAGGGGCTGGAAACACCATATATTTT. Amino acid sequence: CASSGLGAGNTIYF.

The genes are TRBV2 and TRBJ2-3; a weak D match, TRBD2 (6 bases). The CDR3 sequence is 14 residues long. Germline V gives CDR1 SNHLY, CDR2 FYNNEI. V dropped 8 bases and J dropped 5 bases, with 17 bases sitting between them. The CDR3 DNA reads TGTGCCAGCTCTTACGCACTAGCAAGAGATACGCAGTATTTT. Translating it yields CASSYALARDTQYF.

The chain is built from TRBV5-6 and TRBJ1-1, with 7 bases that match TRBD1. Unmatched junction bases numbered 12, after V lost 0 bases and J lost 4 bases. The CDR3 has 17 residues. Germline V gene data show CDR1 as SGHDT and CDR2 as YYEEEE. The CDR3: CASSLAVGGLFGTEAFF. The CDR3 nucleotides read TGTGCCAGCAGCTTGGCCGTAGGGGGCCTTTTTGGCACTGAAGCTTTCTTT.

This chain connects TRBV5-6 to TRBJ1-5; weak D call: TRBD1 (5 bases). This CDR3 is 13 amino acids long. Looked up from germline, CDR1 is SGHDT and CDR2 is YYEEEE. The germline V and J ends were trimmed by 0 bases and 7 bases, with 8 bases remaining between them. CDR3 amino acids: CASSLGGEQPQHF. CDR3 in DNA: TGTGCCAGCAGCTTGGGGGGGGAGCAGCCCCAGCATTTT.